Reported below is one T cell receptor (beta chain). Its cognate antigen is unknown. This specimen comes from a study of T cell responses to AZD1222 COVID-19 vaccine. Measured with immunoSEQ multiplex PCR; TCRdb has only the in-frame clones, and not every one. The table records more than 95,000 clones, roughly 87% of them present only once. Findings and caveats of the study: Mostly white British, mostly female donors; authors suggested clonal diversity may be underestimated. The number of AZD1222 recipients seropositive at baseline was only five to seven.

This material consisted of peripheral blood, taken on day 0 of AZD1222 vaccination. This TCR was recovered from an adult in good health.

CDR3 in amino acids: CASSLRMNTEAFF. As DNA, the CDR3 is TGTGCCAGCAGCTTACGAATGAACACTGAAGCTTTCTTT. The rearrangement uses TRBV7-2 and TRBJ1-1; D is ambiguous. Germline CDR1 is SGHTA and CDR2 is FQGNSA. Trimming removed 2 bases from V and 0 bases from J, with 4 bases in between. This CDR3 contains 13 residues. Supplemented by reference TRBV7-2 and TRBJ1-1, the full variable domain reads GAGVSQSPSNKVTEKGKDVELRCDPISGHTALYWYRQSLGQGLEFLIYFQGNSAPDKSGLPSDRFSAERTGGSVSTLTIQRTQQEDSAVYLCASSLRMNTEAFFGQGTRLTVV.